Below are 10 T cell receptor beta chains sequenced from a single sample in a study of cytotoxic CD8 clonotypes in ibrutinib-treated CLL. The table came from immunoSEQ multiplex PCR; TCRdb's copy has only in-frame clones and leaves some out. The sample includes 150,000 to 250,000 clones, 72% seen only once; the top ten take under 15%. The sample here was PBMCs, taken after 24 months of ibrutinib treatment. The source of these receptors is a human donor with chronic lymphocytic leukemia.

This chain links TRBV15 with TRBJ2-7; D remains unclear. The V gene's germline CDR1 is LNHNV and CDR2 YYDKDF (reference sequence). The CDR3 sequence is 14 residues long. Trimming removed 1 base from V and 4 bases from J, with 11 bases in between. Here the CDR3 reads CATSRGYGLYEQYF. The CDR3, as DNA: TGTGCCACCAGCAGAGGGTACGGTCTGTACGAGCAGTACTTC.

The chain combines TRBV7-9 with TRBJ2-3; D uncertain. CDR1 SEHNR and CDR2 FQNEAQ come from the germline V gene (reference sequence). The V and J ends lost 1 base and 10 bases respectively, with 9 bases between them. The CDR3 has 12 amino acids. The CDR3 loop is CASSLDGTPQYF. The DNA for the CDR3 is TGTGCCAGCAGCTTAGATGGCACCCCGCAGTATTTT.

In its sample, this clone was seen a few times. The V and J genes are TRBV19 and TRBJ1-4, with D maybe TRBD1 (6 bases). This CDR3 region has 18 residues. V lost 3 bases to trimming and J lost 0 bases, with 17 bases between them. Germline-derived CDR1 and CDR2 are LNHDA and SQIVND (reference sequence). CDR3 nucleotide sequence: TGTGCCAGTAGTATGGACGGGTGGACAGCAGCAACTAATGAAAAACTGTTTTTT. As protein: CASSMDGWTAATNEKLFF.

The J gene is TRBJ2-7, the V gene TRBV5-6, with D unclear. The V end was cut by 4 bases, the J end by 7 bases, with 12 bases between. Germline CDR1 SGHDT, CDR2 YYEEEE. CDR3 size: 12 residues. The CDR3 protein is CASSLPVGEQYF. CDR3 DNA: TGTGCCAGCAGCCTCCCTGTAGGGGAGCAGTACTTC.

This chain joins TRBV6-6 and TRBJ2-7; either TRBD1 or TRBD2 may supply D (5 bases each). The V gene lost 0 bases and the J gene lost 3 bases, with 15 bases spanning the gap. CDR3 size: 16 residues. In germline, CDR1 is MNHNY, CDR2 SVGAGI (reference sequence). CDR3 in DNA: TGTGCCAGCAGTTACTCGATGAGGGGATCTCGCTACGAGCAGTACTTC. Amino acid sequence: CASSYSMRGSRYEQYF.

This clone appeared a few times. This chain links TRBV30 with TRBJ2-5, with 10 bases identical to TRBD1. CDR3 length: 13 residues. Per germline, CDR1 GTSNPN and CDR2 SVGIG (reference sequence). V gave up 5 bases and J gave up 8 bases; unmatched junction bases: 8. CDR3 sequence reads: CAWSTDRGQTQYF. The CDR3 DNA follows: TGTGCCTGGTCGACCGACAGGGGGCAAACCCAGTACTTC. Full variable domain (outside the CDR3, taken from reference TRBV30 and TRBJ2-5): SQTIHQWPATLVQPVGSPLSLECTVEGTSNPNLYWYRQAAGRGLQLLFYSVGIGQISSEVPQNLSASRPQDRQFILSSKKLLLSDSGFYLCAWSTDRGQTQYFGPGTRLLVL.

This clone has more than one count but fewer than ten. Distinct nucleotide sequences in the sample also encode this CDR3. The chain links TRBV19 to TRBJ2-5, with TRBD2 identical over 7 bases. The V and J ends lost 6 bases and 5 bases, in that order; junction bases with no gene match: 0. This CDR3 comprises 11 residues. From germline, CDR1 is LNHDA and CDR2 SQIVND (reference sequence). DNA for the CDR3: TGTGCCAGTAGGGGAGGGGAGACCCAGTACTTC. It specifies CASRGGETQYF.

The rearrangement uses TRBV11-2 and TRBJ2-1; 9 bases map to TRBD1. The CDR3 sequence is 15 residues long. Germline V CDR1 and CDR2: SGHAT, FQNNGV. V was pared by 5 bases and J by 1 base, with 3 bases of the junction left unmatched. CDR3 amino acids: CASSEDRGSYNEQFF. The DNA of the CDR3 is TGTGCCAGCAGCGAGGACAGGGGTTCCTACAATGAGCAGTTCTTC.

The V gene is TRBV7-9, the J gene TRBJ1-2; 8 bases fit TRBD1. After removal of 5 bases from V and 4 bases from J, the junction contained 15 bases not matched to a gene. Germline assignment: CDR1 SEHNR and CDR2 FQNEAQ (reference sequence). The CDR3 spans 17 residues. CDR3: CASSPTGGPVWIYGYTF. CDR3 DNA: TGTGCCAGCAGCCCTACAGGGGGGCCTGTTTGGATCTATGGCTACACCTTC.

The V gene is TRBV7-8, the J gene TRBJ2-3, with 14 bases matching TRBD2. The CDR3 has 16 residues. Germline trimming cut 5 bases from V and 4 bases from J; bases unmatched to any gene: 5. CDR1 and CDR2 from the germline V gene are SGHVS and FQNEAQ. The CDR3 DNA sequence: TGTGCCAGCAGCATCGGGACTAGCGGGAGTCCAGATACGCAGTATTTT. It codes for CASSIGTSGSPDTQYF.